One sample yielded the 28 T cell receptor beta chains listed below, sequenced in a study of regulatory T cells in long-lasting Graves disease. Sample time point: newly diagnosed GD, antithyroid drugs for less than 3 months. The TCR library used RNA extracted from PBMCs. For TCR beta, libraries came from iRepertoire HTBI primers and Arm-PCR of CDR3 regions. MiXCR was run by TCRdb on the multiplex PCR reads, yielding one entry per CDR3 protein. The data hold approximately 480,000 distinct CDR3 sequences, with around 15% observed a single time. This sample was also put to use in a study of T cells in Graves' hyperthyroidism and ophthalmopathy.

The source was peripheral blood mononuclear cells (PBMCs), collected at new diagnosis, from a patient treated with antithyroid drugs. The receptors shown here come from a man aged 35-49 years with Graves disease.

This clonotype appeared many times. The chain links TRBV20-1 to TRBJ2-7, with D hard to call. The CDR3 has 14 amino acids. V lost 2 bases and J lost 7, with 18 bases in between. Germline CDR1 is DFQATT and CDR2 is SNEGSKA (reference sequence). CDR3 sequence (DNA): TGCAGTGCTAGAAGTTTTGCGGCCGTCCGTGAGCAGTACTTC. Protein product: CSARSFAAVREQYF.

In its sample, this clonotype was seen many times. The CDR3 reads CASLSLMDEQFF. CDR3 bases: TGTGCCAGCCTTTCCCTGATGGATGAGCAGTTCTTC. This chain joins TRBV7-9 and TRBJ2-1; unclear D gene. The CDR3 spans 12 residues. V was pared by 8 bases and J by 8 bases, with 13 bases between. Germline CDR1 SEHNR, CDR2 FQNEAQ (reference sequence).

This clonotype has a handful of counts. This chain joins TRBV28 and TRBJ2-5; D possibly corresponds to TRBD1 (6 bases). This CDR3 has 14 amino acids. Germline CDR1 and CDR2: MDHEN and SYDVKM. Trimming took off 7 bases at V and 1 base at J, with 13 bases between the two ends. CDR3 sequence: CASTLGGPQETQYF. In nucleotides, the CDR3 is TGTGCCAGCACCCTAGGGGGTCCCCAAGAGACCCAGTACTTC.

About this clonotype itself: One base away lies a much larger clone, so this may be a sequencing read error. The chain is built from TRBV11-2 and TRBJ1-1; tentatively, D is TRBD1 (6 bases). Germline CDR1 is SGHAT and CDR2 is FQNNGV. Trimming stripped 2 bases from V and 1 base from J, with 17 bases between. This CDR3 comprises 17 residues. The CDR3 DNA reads TGTGCCAGCAGCTTAAGGTTGGGGGCCCGGGGGAACACTGAAGCTTTCTTT. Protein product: CASSLRLGARGNTEAFF.

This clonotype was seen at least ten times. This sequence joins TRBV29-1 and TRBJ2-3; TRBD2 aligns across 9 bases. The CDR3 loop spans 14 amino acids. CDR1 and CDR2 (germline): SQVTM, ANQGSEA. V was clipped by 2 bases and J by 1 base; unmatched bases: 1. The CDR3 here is CSVELAGRTDTQYF. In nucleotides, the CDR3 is TGCAGCGTTGAACTAGCGGGACGCACAGATACGCAGTATTTT.

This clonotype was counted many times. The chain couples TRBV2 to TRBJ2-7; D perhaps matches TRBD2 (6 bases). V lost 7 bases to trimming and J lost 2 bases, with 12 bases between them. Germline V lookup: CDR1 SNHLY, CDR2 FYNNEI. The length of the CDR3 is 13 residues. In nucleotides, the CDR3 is TGTGCCAGCATTTTAGCGGTAGCCTACGAGCAGTACTTC. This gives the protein CASILAVAYEQYF. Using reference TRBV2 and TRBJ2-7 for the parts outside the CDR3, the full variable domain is EPEVTQTPSHQVTQMGQEVILRCVPISNHLYFYWYRQILGQKVEFLVSFYNNEISEKSEIFDDQFSVERPDGSNFTLKIRSTKLEDSAMYFCASILAVAYEQYFGPGTRLTVT.

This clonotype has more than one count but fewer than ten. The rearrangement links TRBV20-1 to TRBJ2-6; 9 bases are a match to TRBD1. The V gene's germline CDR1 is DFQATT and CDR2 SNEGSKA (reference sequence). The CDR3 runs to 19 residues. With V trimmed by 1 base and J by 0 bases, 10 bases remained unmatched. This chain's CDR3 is CSARVGVDRGLSGANVLTF. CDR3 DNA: TGCAGTGCTAGAGTAGGAGTGGACAGGGGCCTCTCTGGGGCCAACGTCCTGACTTTC.

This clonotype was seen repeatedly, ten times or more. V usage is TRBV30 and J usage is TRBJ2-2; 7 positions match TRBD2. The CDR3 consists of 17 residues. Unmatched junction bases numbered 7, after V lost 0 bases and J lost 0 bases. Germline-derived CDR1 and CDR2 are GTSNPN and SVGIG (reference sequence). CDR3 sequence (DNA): TGTGCCTGGAGTGTACGGGCTAGCGGTACGAACACCGGGGAGCTGTTTTTT. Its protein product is CAWSVRASGTNTGELFF.

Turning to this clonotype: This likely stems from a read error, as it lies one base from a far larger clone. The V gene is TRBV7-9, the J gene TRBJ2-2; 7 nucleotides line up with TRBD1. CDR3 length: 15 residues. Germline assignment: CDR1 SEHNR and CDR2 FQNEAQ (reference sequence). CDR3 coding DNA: TGTGCCAGCAGTGGATGGGACAGAAACACCAGGGAGCTGTTTTTT. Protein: CASSGWDRNTRELFF.

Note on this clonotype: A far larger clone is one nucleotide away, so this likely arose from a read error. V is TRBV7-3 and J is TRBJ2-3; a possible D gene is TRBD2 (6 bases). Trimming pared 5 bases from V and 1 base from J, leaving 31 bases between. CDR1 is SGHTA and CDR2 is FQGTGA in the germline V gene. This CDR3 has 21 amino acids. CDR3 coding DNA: TGTGCCAGCAGCCCGATAGCGGACTCGTTATTGGACCCTCCGGGCACAGATACGCAGTATTTT. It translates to CASSPIADSLLDPPGTDTQYF.

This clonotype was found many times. CDR3 coding DNA: TGTGCCAGCAGCTTTCTGACAGAAGAAGCTTTCTTT. Its translation is CASSFLTEEAFF. The V and J genes are TRBV3-1 and TRBJ1-1, with a tentative D call TRBD1 (5 bases). The CDR3 is 12 amino acids. The germline V and J ends were trimmed by 5 bases and 8 bases, with 12 bases remaining between them. From germline, CDR1 is LGHDT and CDR2 YNNKEL (reference sequence).

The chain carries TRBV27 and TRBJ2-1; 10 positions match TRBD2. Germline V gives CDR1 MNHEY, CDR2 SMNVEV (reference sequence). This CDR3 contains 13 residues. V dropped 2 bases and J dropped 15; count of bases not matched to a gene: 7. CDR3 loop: CASSLPSGREVFF. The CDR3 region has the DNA TGTGCCAGCAGTTTACCAAGCGGGAGGGAGGTGTTCTTC.

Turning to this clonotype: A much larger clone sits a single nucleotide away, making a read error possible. CDR3 sequence (DNA): TGCGCCAGCAGGTTAGTTCAGGATGAGCAGTTCTTC. Translation gives CASRLVQDEQFF. V usage is TRBV5-1 and J usage is TRBJ2-1; D ambiguous. The CDR3 contains 12 residues. V was cut by 5 bases and J by 8 bases, with 11 bases left in between. Germline V gives CDR1 SGHRS, CDR2 YFSETQ.

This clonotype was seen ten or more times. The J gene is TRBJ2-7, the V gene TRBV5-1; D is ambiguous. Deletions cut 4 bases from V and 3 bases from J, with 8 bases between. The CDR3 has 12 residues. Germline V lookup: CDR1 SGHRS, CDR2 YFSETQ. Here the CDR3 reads CASSIYDYEQYF. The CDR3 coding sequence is TGCGCCAGCAGCATATATGACTACGAGCAGTACTTC.

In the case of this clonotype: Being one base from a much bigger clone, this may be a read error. CDR3 nucleotide sequence: TGTGCCAGCAGTCCCCAGAAGGGGGTGGGCTACAAGCAGTACTTC. It translates to CASSPQKGVGYKQYF. The chain employs TRBV28 and TRBJ2-7; tentatively, D is TRBD1 (6 bases). The germline CDR1 and CDR2 sequences are MDHEN and SYDVKM. This CDR3 has 15 amino acids.

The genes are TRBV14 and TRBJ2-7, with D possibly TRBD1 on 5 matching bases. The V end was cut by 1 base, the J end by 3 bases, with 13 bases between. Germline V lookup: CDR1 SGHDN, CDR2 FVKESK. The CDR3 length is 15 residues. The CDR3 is CASSQVGQGNYEQYF. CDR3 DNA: TGTGCCAGCAGCCAAGTAGGACAAGGGAACTACGAGCAGTACTTC.

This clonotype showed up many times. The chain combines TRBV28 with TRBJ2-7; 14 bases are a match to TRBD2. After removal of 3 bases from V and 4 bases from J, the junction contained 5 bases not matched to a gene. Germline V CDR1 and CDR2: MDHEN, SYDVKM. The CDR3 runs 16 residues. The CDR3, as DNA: TGTGCCAGCAGTTTCCGGACTAGCGGGGGGAAGTACGAGCAGTACTTC. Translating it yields CASSFRTSGGKYEQYF.

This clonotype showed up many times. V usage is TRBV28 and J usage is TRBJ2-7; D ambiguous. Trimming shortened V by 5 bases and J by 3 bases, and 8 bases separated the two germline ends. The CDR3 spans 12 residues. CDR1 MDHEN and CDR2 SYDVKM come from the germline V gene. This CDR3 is CASSRVGYEQYF. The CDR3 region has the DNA TGTGCCAGCAGTCGAGTGGGCTACGAGCAGTACTTC. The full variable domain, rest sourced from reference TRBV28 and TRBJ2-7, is DVKVTQSSRYLVKRTGEKVFLECVQDMDHENMFWYRQDPGLGLRLIYFSYDVKMKEKGDIPEGYSVSREKKERFSLILESASTNQTSMYLCASSRVGYEQYFGPGTRLTVT.

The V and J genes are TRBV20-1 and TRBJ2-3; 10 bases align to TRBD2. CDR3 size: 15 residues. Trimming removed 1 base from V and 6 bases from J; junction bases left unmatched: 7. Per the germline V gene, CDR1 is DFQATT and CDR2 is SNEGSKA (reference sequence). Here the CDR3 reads CSARVQREGRDTQYF. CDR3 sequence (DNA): TGCAGTGCTAGAGTGCAGCGGGAGGGCCGGGATACGCAGTATTTT.

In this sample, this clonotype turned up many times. CDR3 DNA sequence: TGTGCCAGCAGCTTAAGGGGCCGGGACCCCTACGAGCAGTACTTC. Translated, it gives CASSLRGRDPYEQYF. The rearrangement uses TRBV7-2 and TRBJ2-7, with D possibly being TRBD1 or TRBD2 (5 bases each). Germline values: CDR1 SGHTA, CDR2 FQGNSA. V lost 2 bases and J 2 bases, leaving 13 bases between the germline ends. The CDR3 spans 15 residues.

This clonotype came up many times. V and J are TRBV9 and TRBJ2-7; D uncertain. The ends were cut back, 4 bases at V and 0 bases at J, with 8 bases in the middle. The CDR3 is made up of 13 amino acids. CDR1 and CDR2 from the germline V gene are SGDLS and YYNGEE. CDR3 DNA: TGTGCCAGCAGCCCCGGCAACTCCTACGAGCAGTACTTC. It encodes CASSPGNSYEQYF.

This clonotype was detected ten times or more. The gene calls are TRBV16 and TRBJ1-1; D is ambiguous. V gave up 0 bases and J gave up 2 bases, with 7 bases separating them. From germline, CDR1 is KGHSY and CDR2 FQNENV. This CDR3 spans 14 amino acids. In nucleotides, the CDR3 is TGTGCCAGCAGCCAATCAGCGGGAAACACTGAAGCTTTCTTT. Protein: CASSQSAGNTEAFF.

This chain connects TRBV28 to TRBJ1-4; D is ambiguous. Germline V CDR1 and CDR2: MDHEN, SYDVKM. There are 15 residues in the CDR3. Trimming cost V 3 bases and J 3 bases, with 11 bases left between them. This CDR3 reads CASSLAGSPNEKLFF. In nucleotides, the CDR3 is TGTGCCAGCAGTTTGGCCGGGAGTCCTAATGAAAAACTGTTTTTT.

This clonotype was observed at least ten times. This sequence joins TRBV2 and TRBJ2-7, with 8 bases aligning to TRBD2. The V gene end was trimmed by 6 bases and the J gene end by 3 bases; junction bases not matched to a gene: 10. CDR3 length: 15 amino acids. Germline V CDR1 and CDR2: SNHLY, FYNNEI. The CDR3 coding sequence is TGTGCCAGCAGGGTCCGGGAGGGCGGCGTCTACGAGCAGTACTTC. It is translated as CASRVREGGVYEQYF.

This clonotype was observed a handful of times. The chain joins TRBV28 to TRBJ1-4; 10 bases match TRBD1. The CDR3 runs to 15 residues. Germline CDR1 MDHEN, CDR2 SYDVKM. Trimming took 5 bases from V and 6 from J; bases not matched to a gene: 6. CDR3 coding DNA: TGTGCCAGCAGTGTTCCGGGACAGGGGTATGAAAAACTGTTTTTT. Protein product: CASSVPGQGYEKLFF.

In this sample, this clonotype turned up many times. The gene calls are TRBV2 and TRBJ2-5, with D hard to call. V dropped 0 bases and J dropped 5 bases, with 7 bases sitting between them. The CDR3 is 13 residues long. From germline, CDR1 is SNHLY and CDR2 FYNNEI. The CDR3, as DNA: TGTGCCAGCAGTGAAGCAGGATGGGAGACCCAGTACTTC. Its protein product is CASSEAGWETQYF.

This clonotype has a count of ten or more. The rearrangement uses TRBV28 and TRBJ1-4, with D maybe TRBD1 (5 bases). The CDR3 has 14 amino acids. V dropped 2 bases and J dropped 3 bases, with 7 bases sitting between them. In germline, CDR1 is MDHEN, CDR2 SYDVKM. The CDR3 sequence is CASSLGGANEKLFF. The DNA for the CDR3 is TGTGCCAGCAGTTTAGGAGGGGCTAATGAAAAACTGTTTTTT.

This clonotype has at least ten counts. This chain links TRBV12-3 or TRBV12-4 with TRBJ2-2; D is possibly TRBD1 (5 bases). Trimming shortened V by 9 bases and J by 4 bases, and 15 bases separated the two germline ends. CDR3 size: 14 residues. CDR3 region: CASGHASSTGELFF. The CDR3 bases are TGTGCCAGTGGACACGCGTCGAGCACCGGGGAGCTGTTTTTT.